This passage covers 19 T cell receptor beta chains from one sample sequenced in a study of beta chain features in type 1 diabetes. Whole-study results and caveats: In all four CD4+ subsets, TCRB CDR3 length was significantly, moderately reduced in type 1 diabetes.

Investigators reverse transcribed all isolated RNA, so they sequenced expressed TCRB transcripts. Libraries were prepared by immunoSEQ multiplex PCR; TCRdb keeps only in-frame clonotypes and omits some of them. Here the sample spans some 190,000 clones, approximately 8.4% being singletons. These TCRs' antigens remain unknown. Sequencing input: central memory CD4+ T cells from blood. The receptors here all came from a man between 18 and 29 years old with type 1 diabetes.

The table lists this clone with a few counts. The chain links TRBV29-1 to TRBJ2-5; D perhaps matches TRBD1 (5 bases). Trimming pared 3 bases from V and 3 bases from J, leaving 11 bases between. CDR1 is SQVTM and CDR2 is ANQGSEA in the germline V gene. The CDR3 runs to 13 residues. CDR3 sequence reads: CSVERTYKETQYF. DNA of the CDR3: TGCAGCGTTGAGCGGACATACAAAGAGACCCAGTACTTC.

This clone showed up many times. This chain uses TRBV14 with TRBJ2-1; D ambiguous. CDR1 and CDR2 from the germline V gene are SGHDN and FVKESK. The length of the CDR3 is 11 residues. V was clipped by 6 bases and J by 3 bases, with 3 bases between them. CDR3 residues: CASSIYNEQFF. CDR3 coding DNA: TGTGCCAGCAGTATCTACAATGAGCAGTTCTTC. The variable domain in full, completed from reference TRBV14 and TRBJ2-1, reads EAGVTQFPSHSVIEKGQTVTLRCDPISGHDNLYWYRRVMGKEIKFLLHFVKESKQDESGMPNNRFLAERTGGTYSTLKVQPAELEDSGVYFCASSIYNEQFFGPGTRLTVL.

The genes are TRBV6-6 and TRBJ2-1, with a possible D match to TRBD2 (6 bases). V lost 10 bases and J 8 bases, leaving 18 bases between the germline ends. The germline CDR1 and CDR2 sequences are MNHNY and SVGAGI (reference sequence). This CDR3 region has 13 residues. The CDR3 region is CATRDSPLDEQFF. DNA of the CDR3: TGTGCCACCCGGGACTCCCCCTTGGATGAGCAGTTCTTC.

This clone was seen a handful of times. The chain links TRBV9 to TRBJ2-3, with TRBD2 matching over 11 bases. With V trimmed by 0 bases and J by 8 bases, 5 bases remained unmatched. Germline lookup yields CDR1 SGDLS and CDR2 YYNGEE. The CDR3 sequence is 15 residues long. CDR3 sequence (DNA): TGTGCCAGCAGCGTAGTCGAGACTAGCGGGGCTACGCAGTATTTT. Residues: CASSVVETSGATQYF.

The rearrangement links TRBV7-9 to TRBJ1-2, with unresolved D. The CDR3 totals 12 residues. Germline CDR1 and CDR2: SEHNR and FQNEAQ (reference sequence). Trimming took off 5 bases at V and 2 bases at J, with 6 bases between the two ends. The CDR3 sequence is CASSAQNYGYTF. The DNA for the CDR3 is TGTGCCAGCAGCGCACAAAACTATGGCTACACCTTC.

This clone has at least ten counts. The V gene is TRBV2, the J gene TRBJ2-3, with 8 bases lining up with TRBD2. Looked up from germline, CDR1 is SNHLY and CDR2 is FYNNEI. This CDR3 is 15 amino acids long. V lost 7 bases to trimming and J lost 9 bases; unmatched junction nucleotides: 15. CDR3 in amino acids: CASIQAGEGSRTQYF. DNA for the CDR3: TGTGCCAGCATCCAAGCGGGAGAGGGGTCGCGCACGCAGTATTTT.

The CDR3 DNA follows: TGTGCCAGCAGTCTTAACCCCGGACAGGGGATCTATGGCTACACCTTC. Translated, it gives CASSLNPGQGIYGYTF. The chain couples TRBV27 to TRBJ1-2, with TRBD1 identical over 9 bases. Unmatched junction bases numbered 11, after V lost 5 bases and J lost 4 bases. The CDR3 consists of 16 residues. In germline, CDR1 is MNHEY, CDR2 SMNVEV (reference sequence).

The chain is built from TRBV28 and TRBJ1-1; 7 positions agree with TRBD1. Germline assignment: CDR1 MDHEN and CDR2 SYDVKM. The CDR3 totals 13 residues. V lost 6 bases, J lost 4 bases, and 5 bases stayed unmatched. CDR3 protein: CASRETGPTEAFF. The CDR3, as DNA: TGTGCCAGCAGGGAGACAGGGCCCACTGAAGCTTTCTTT.

The CDR3 nucleotides read TGTGCCAGCAGCAAGTACAGCGGGGGCCGGGACAATGAGCAGTTCTTC. As protein: CASSKYSGGRDNEQFF. The V call is TRBV11-2, the J call TRBJ2-1; 8 bases map to TRBD2. After removal of 5 bases from V and 5 bases from J, the junction contained 11 bases not matched to a gene. Per the germline V gene, CDR1 is SGHAT and CDR2 is FQNNGV. This CDR3 is built from 16 residues.

Here the CDR3 DNA reads TGCAGCGTGCATAACAGTGACCCGCAGTATTTT. This sequence encodes CSVHNSDPQYF. This rearrangement joins TRBV29-1 to TRBJ2-3; no reliable D call. V was clipped by 6 bases and J by 10 bases, with 14 bases between them. From germline, CDR1 is SQVTM and CDR2 ANQGSEA. The CDR3 runs 11 residues.

The rearrangement uses TRBV28 and TRBJ2-4; D is perhaps TRBD1 (6 bases). The germline V gene encodes CDR1 MDHEN and CDR2 SYDVKM. V shed 6 bases and J shed 0 bases, with 18 bases lying between them. The CDR3 runs to 17 residues. DNA for the CDR3: TGTGCCAGCAGCTCTCCAGGGGCCGAACTAGCCAAAAACATTCAGTACTTC. Encoded protein: CASSSPGAELAKNIQYF.

This chain joins TRBV30 and TRBJ2-3; the match to TRBD2 covers 9 bases. This CDR3 region has 14 residues. Trimming at V came to 5 bases and at J to 2 bases, leaving 5 bases not matched to a gene. Per the germline V gene, CDR1 is GTSNPN and CDR2 is SVGIG (reference sequence). In DNA form, the CDR3 reads TGTGCCTGGGGACTAGCGCGTGACACAGATACGCAGTATTTT. Translating it yields CAWGLARDTDTQYF.

In this sample, this clone turned up a few times. The CDR3 reads CASSLGGAEGELFF. For the CDR3, the DNA is TGTGCCAGCAGTTTGGGAGGGGCAGAAGGGGAGCTGTTTTTT. V is TRBV28 and J is TRBJ2-2, with 7 bases that match TRBD2. Germline CDR1 MDHEN, CDR2 SYDVKM. V lost 3 bases to trimming and J lost 8 bases; unmatched junction nucleotides: 6. This CDR3 region has 14 residues.

This rearrangement joins TRBV5-1 to TRBJ2-7; D perhaps matches TRBD2 (6 bases). V shed 2 bases and J shed 5 bases, with 14 bases lying between them. CDR1 is SGHRS and CDR2 is YFSETQ in the germline V gene. The CDR3 loop spans 14 amino acids. The CDR3 DNA reads TGCGCCAGCAGCTTCGCCGGGAGAGGCGACGAGCAGTACTTC. This codes for CASSFAGRGDEQYF.

The sample holds many counts of this clone. Here the CDR3 DNA reads TGCGCCAGCAGCCAAGATTGGGTAGGGGGGAACACTGAAGCTTTCTTT. This encodes CASSQDWVGGNTEAFF. The chain couples TRBV4-3 to TRBJ1-1, with a possible D match to TRBD1 (6 bases). The germline V gene has CDR1 LGHNA and CDR2 YSLEER. The V gene lost 0 bases and the J gene lost 1 base, with 12 bases spanning the gap. The CDR3 runs to 16 residues.

This clone was recorded at least ten times. The genes are TRBV29-1 and TRBJ2-5; maybe TRBD1 (7 bases). This CDR3 has 15 amino acids. Germline V gene sequence: CDR1 SQVTM, CDR2 ANQGSEA. V shed 7 bases and J shed 2 bases, with 20 bases lying between them. This CDR3 is CSARRQGGLQETQYF. The CDR3 coding sequence is TGCAGCGCCCGCCGGCAGGGGGGCTTACAAGAGACCCAGTACTTC.

This clone showed up many times. The chain recombines TRBV11-2 with TRBJ2-1, with 8 bases aligning to TRBD2. V lost 1 base, J lost 9 bases, and 11 bases stayed unmatched. The CDR3 is made up of 16 amino acids. Looked up from germline, CDR1 is SGHAT and CDR2 is FQNNGV. The CDR3 DNA follows: TGTGCCAGCAGCTTAGGAGCGGGAGTAGGGAGGATTGAGCAGTTCTTC. This codes for CASSLGAGVGRIEQFF.

The rearrangement joins TRBV6-6 to TRBJ2-3; 7 bases align to TRBD2. Germline trimming cut 5 bases from V and 0 bases from J; bases unmatched to any gene: 2. The CDR3 runs 14 residues. Germline CDR1 MNHNY, CDR2 SVGAGI (reference sequence). This chain's CDR3 is CASSSGASTDTQYF. In DNA, the CDR3 is TGTGCCAGCAGTAGCGGGGCTAGCACAGATACGCAGTATTTT.

The J gene is TRBJ1-2, the V gene TRBV27; D is possibly TRBD1 (6 bases). The germline gives CDR1 MNHEY, CDR2 SMNVEV (reference sequence). This CDR3 is built from 14 residues. Between the trimmed V and J ends, which lost 5 bases and 4 bases, there was a span of 14 bases. The DNA of the CDR3 is TGTGCCAGCAGTCCACAGGGTTTTGGCTATGGCTACACCTTC. This encodes CASSPQGFGYGYTF.